Below, 25 T cell receptor beta chains from the same sample are listed, as sequenced in a study of OX40 agonist ivuxolimab in advanced cancers. Clones were sequenced by immunoSEQ multiplex PCR, and TCRdb holds only the in-frame ones, with some missing. Among 40,000 to 55,000 clones, about nine tenths were seen once, and the ten largest hold roughly 3.4%. The material was CD4+ or CD8+ T cells sorted from blood, obtained in a trial of the OX40 agonist ivuxolimab. These receptors originate from an adult with an advanced solid tumor such as melanoma, head and neck, liver or kidney cancer.

This chain connects TRBV11-2 to TRBJ2-1, with D possibly being TRBD1 or TRBD2 (6 bases each). Germline V gene sequence: CDR1 SGHAT, CDR2 FQNNGV. The CDR3 covers 15 residues. V lost 1 base and J 6 bases, leaving 13 bases between the germline ends. CDR3 protein: CASSLVRGPINEQFF. In DNA, the CDR3 is TGTGCCAGCAGCTTAGTCCGGGGGCCCATCAATGAGCAGTTCTTC. The full variable domain, completed using reference TRBV11-2 and TRBJ2-1, is EAGVAQSPRYKIIEKRQSVAFWCNPISGHATLYWYQQILGQGPKLLIQFQNNGVVDDSQLPKDRFSAERLKGVDSTLKIQPAKLEDSAVYLCASSLVRGPINEQFFGPGTRLTVL.

This clone was picked up one time. The chain links TRBV28 to TRBJ1-5; 9 bases match TRBD1. The CDR3 loop spans 15 amino acids. Unmatched junction bases numbered 4, after V lost 1 base and J lost 6 bases. The germline V gene encodes CDR1 MDHEN and CDR2 SYDVKM. CDR3 DNA: TGTGCCAGCAGTTTATTAACAGGGGGCCTTCAGCCCCAGCATTTT. It specifies CASSLLTGGLQPQHF.

J is TRBJ2-1 and V is TRBV30, with D perhaps TRBD2 (6 bases). Germline V lookup: CDR1 GTSNPN, CDR2 SVGIG (reference sequence). Trimming cost V 3 bases and J 6 bases, with 9 bases left between them. This CDR3 contains 12 residues. This chain's CDR3 is CAWRRGVNEQFF. The CDR3 region has the DNA TGTGCCTGGAGGCGGGGAGTCAATGAGCAGTTCTTC.

J is TRBJ1-5 and V is TRBV28, with a possible D match to TRBD1 (6 bases). There are 12 residues in the CDR3. Germline V gene lookup returns CDR1 MDHEN and CDR2 SYDVKM. Between the trimmed V and J ends, which lost 10 bases and 6 bases, there was a span of 13 bases. The CDR3 here is CAIQQGPQPQHF. In nucleotides, the CDR3 is TGTGCCATTCAACAGGGTCCTCAGCCCCAGCATTTT. Drawing the rest from reference TRBV28 and TRBJ1-5, the complete variable domain is DVKVTQSSRYLVKRTGEKVFLECVQDMDHENMFWYRQDPGLGLRLIYFSYDVKMKEKGDIPEGYSVSREKKERFSLILESASTNQTSMYLCAIQQGPQPQHFGDGTRLSIL.

This chain links TRBV29-1 with TRBJ1-3, with D possibly TRBD1 on 5 matching bases. The CDR3 sequence is 16 residues long. Per the germline V gene, CDR1 is SQVTM and CDR2 is ANQGSEA. V lost 5 bases to trimming and J lost 0 bases, with 17 bases between them. Here the CDR3 reads CSVSKTASVSGNTIYF. The CDR3 coding sequence is TGCAGCGTTTCTAAGACAGCCTCAGTCTCTGGAAACACCATATATTTT.

This sequence joins TRBV7-9 and TRBJ1-3; a weak D match, TRBD1 (5 bases). Germline V gene lookup returns CDR1 SEHNR and CDR2 FQNEAQ (reference sequence). V lost 5 bases and J 1 base, leaving 21 bases between the germline ends. The CDR3 sequence is 18 residues long. The CDR3 loop is CASSPLGGRVVSGNTIYF. In nucleotides, the CDR3 is TGTGCCAGCAGCCCCTTGGGCGGCAGGGTCGTTTCTGGAAACACCATATATTTT.

The chain uses TRBV29-1 and TRBJ1-6, with D maybe TRBD1 (6 bases). This CDR3 is built from 15 residues. CDR1 is SQVTM and CDR2 is ANQGSEA in the germline V gene. Trimming took 4 bases from V and 3 from J, leaving 13 bases between them. The CDR3 DNA reads as TGCAGCGTTGGCACCCGGGACAACTATAATTCACCCCTCCACTTT. Its translation: CSVGTRDNYNSPLHF.

This chain joins TRBV11-2 and TRBJ1-2; no clear D gene. The CDR3 runs 15 residues. The V and J ends lost 0 bases and 8 bases respectively, with 16 bases between them. Germline CDR1 reads SGHAT; CDR2 reads FQNNGV. This CDR3 is CASSLDLADLGGYTF. As DNA, the CDR3 is TGTGCCAGCAGCTTAGATCTGGCAGACCTTGGGGGCTACACCTTC.

This chain connects TRBV15 to TRBJ1-5; TRBD1 matches 10 bases. Germline V gene data show CDR1 as LNHNV and CDR2 as YYDKDF (reference sequence). Trimming cost V 5 bases and J 7 bases; bases outside gene matches: 8. This CDR3 region has 15 residues. The CDR3 is CATSGRQGAGQPQHF. CDR3 in DNA: TGTGCCACCAGCGGAAGACAGGGGGCAGGCCAGCCCCAGCATTTT.

The gene calls are TRBV7-2 and TRBJ2-3, with D maybe TRBD2 (6 bases). With 0 bases removed from V and 2 bases from J, the gap between germline ends came to 6 bases. The germline V gene has CDR1 SGHTA and CDR2 FQGNSA. This CDR3 region has 14 residues. The CDR3 nucleotides read TGTGCCAGCAGCTTAGCGGGACTCACAGATACGCAGTATTTT. It translates to CASSLAGLTDTQYF. Looking up the rest from reference TRBV7-2 and TRBJ2-3 gives the full variable domain: GAGVSQSPSNKVTEKGKDVELRCDPISGHTALYWYRQSLGQGLEFLIYFQGNSAPDKSGLPSDRFSAERTGGSVSTLTIQRTQQEDSAVYLCASSLAGLTDTQYFGPGTRLTVL.

The chain is built from TRBV5-4 and TRBJ2-3; weak D call: TRBD1 (6 bases). Germline V gene sequence: CDR1 SGHNT, CDR2 YYREEE (reference sequence). Trimming stripped 4 bases from V and 5 bases from J, with 17 bases between. CDR3 length: 15 amino acids. The CDR3 DNA sequence: TGTGCCAGCAGCGGGGGCGGCCCCGCCCGAGATACGCAGTATTTT. It translates to CASSGGGPARDTQYF. Based on the CDR3 plus reference TRBV5-4 and TRBJ2-3, the full variable domain is ETGVTQSPTHLIKTRGQQVTLRCSSQSGHNTVSWYQQALGQGPQFIFQYYREEENGRGNFPPRFSGLQFPNYSSELNVNALELDDSALYLCASSGGGPARDTQYFGPGTRLTVL.

V is TRBV14 and J is TRBJ2-5, with 7 bases aligning to TRBD2. The CDR3 covers 13 residues. Per the germline V gene, CDR1 is SGHDN and CDR2 is FVKESK. With 6 bases clipped from V and 5 bases from J, the junction kept 6 bases outside the gene matches. The CDR3 protein is CASSRGVSETQYF. The CDR3 DNA sequence: TGTGCCAGCAGTCGGGGGGTGTCGGAGACCCAGTACTTC.

The rearrangement links TRBV6-9 to TRBJ2-3, with a possible D match to TRBD1 (6 bases). V lost 5 bases to trimming and J lost 6 bases, with 15 bases between them. This CDR3 has 14 amino acids. CDR1 and CDR2 from the germline V gene are MNHGY and SVAAGI. CDR3 in amino acids: CASSTQGIMDTQYF. The DNA of the CDR3 is TGTGCCAGCAGTACTCAGGGGATTATGGATACGCAGTATTTT.

This clone showed up just once. This chain uses TRBV15 with TRBJ2-1; 9 positions match TRBD2. This CDR3 spans 16 amino acids. The ends lost 0 bases at V and 6 bases at J; junction bases unmatched: 6. Germline V gene lookup returns CDR1 LNHNV and CDR2 YYDKDF (reference sequence). The CDR3 is CATSRDQSSGANEQFF. The CDR3, as DNA: TGTGCCACCAGCAGAGATCAGTCTAGCGGGGCCAATGAGCAGTTCTTC.

The chain carries TRBV11-2 and TRBJ1-1; D is uncertain. The CDR3 is 13 amino acids. CDR1 SGHAT and CDR2 FQNNGV come from the germline V gene. V was cut by 1 base and J by 10 bases, with 13 bases left in between. Here the CDR3 reads CASSLGGGRAAFF. In nucleotides, the CDR3 is TGTGCCAGCAGCTTAGGGGGAGGGCGGGCAGCTTTCTTT. Variable domain in full (rest from reference TRBV11-2 and TRBJ1-1): EAGVAQSPRYKIIEKRQSVAFWCNPISGHATLYWYQQILGQGPKLLIQFQNNGVVDDSQLPKDRFSAERLKGVDSTLKIQPAKLEDSAVYLCASSLGGGRAAFFGQGTRLTVV.

This rearrangement joins TRBV29-1 to TRBJ2-7; TRBD2 agrees at 12 bases. The CDR3 covers 14 residues. The junction had 4 bases not matched to a gene; V was cut back by 7 bases and J by 0 bases. From germline, CDR1 is SQVTM and CDR2 ANQGSEA. CDR3 amino acids: CSAQGLAGSYEQYF. The DNA of the CDR3 is TGCAGCGCCCAGGGACTAGCGGGCTCCTACGAGCAGTACTTC.

This clone has a single count. The chain combines TRBV2 with TRBJ2-1, with D perhaps TRBD1 (5 bases). CDR3 size: 13 residues. The germline CDR1 and CDR2 sequences are SNHLY and FYNNEI. Trimming removed 4 bases at V and 15 bases at J, with 19 bases between. The chain's CDR3 is CASSASQGRLGFF. CDR3 in DNA: TGTGCCAGCAGTGCCAGCCAGGGCCGACTGGGGTTCTTC.

The chain couples TRBV28 to TRBJ2-7; tentative D call: TRBD2 (5 bases). The V end was cut by 6 bases, the J end by 3 bases, with 18 bases between. The germline gives CDR1 MDHEN, CDR2 SYDVKM. The CDR3 totals 15 residues. The CDR3 sequence is CASRPRGSAYYEQYF. For the CDR3, the DNA is TGTGCCAGCAGGCCCCGCGGTAGCGCCTACTACGAGCAGTACTTC.

The V gene is TRBV7-9, the J gene TRBJ1-4, with 10 bases matching TRBD1. CDR1 and CDR2 (germline): SEHNR, FQNEAQ (reference sequence). The CDR3 is 15 amino acids. Trimming took 3 bases from V and 4 from J; bases not matched to a gene: 2. The CDR3 protein is CASSLGQGLNEKLFF. CDR3 nucleotide sequence: TGTGCCAGCAGCTTGGGACAGGGGCTTAATGAAAAACTGTTTTTT.

The chain joins TRBV14 to TRBJ1-2, with D possibly being TRBD1 (5 bases). The V and J ends lost 2 bases and 5 bases respectively, with 12 bases between them. Germline V gene lookup returns CDR1 SGHDN and CDR2 FVKESK. The CDR3 runs to 14 residues. In nucleotides, the CDR3 is TGTGCCAGCAGCCAAACACAGGAAGGGTATGGCTACACCTTC. As protein: CASSQTQEGYGYTF.

This chain links TRBV5-1 with TRBJ1-2; 9 nucleotides agree with TRBD1. Looked up from germline, CDR1 is SGHRS and CDR2 is YFSETQ. Trimming at V came to 4 bases and at J to 1 base, leaving 8 bases not matched to a gene. This CDR3 region has 16 residues. Here the CDR3 reads CASSQLQGAVNYGYTF. CDR3 nucleotide sequence: TGCGCCAGCAGCCAGTTACAGGGGGCCGTTAACTATGGCTACACCTTC. Filled out from reference TRBV5-1 and TRBJ1-2, the complete variable domain reads KAGVTQTPRYLIKTRGQQVTLSCSPISGHRSVSWYQQTPGQGLQFLFEYFSETQRNKGNFPGRFSGRQFSNSRSEMNVSTLELGDSALYLCASSQLQGAVNYGYTFGSGTRLTVV.

The chain carries TRBV9 and TRBJ1-3, with D possibly being TRBD1 (5 bases). This CDR3 is built from 15 residues. Between the trimmed V and J ends, which lost 3 bases and 3 bases, there was a span of 13 bases. CDR1 and CDR2 (germline): SGDLS, YYNGEE. CDR3 in amino acids: CASSAPTGFGNTIYF. DNA of the CDR3: TGTGCCAGCAGCGCTCCAACAGGATTTGGAAACACCATATATTTT.

This sequence joins TRBV7-2 and TRBJ2-1; 14 positions agree with TRBD2. The CDR3 has 15 amino acids. Germline lookup yields CDR1 SGHTA and CDR2 FQGNSA. V gave up 5 bases and J gave up 7 bases; unmatched junction bases: 4. This chain's CDR3 is CASSRLAGGPNEQFF. As DNA, the CDR3 is TGTGCCAGCAGCCGACTAGCGGGGGGGCCTAATGAGCAGTTCTTC.

The rearrangement uses TRBV28 and TRBJ1-1, with D tentatively TRBD1 (5 bases). Trimming shortened V by 5 bases and J by 2 bases, and 15 bases separated the two germline ends. Germline lookup yields CDR1 MDHEN and CDR2 SYDVKM. The CDR3 is 15 amino acids. The CDR3 sequence is CASSPPGGINTEAFF. The CDR3 bases are TGTGCCAGCAGTCCACCGGGGGGGATAAACACTGAAGCTTTCTTT.

V is TRBV18 and J is TRBJ2-7; 7 bases map to TRBD1. This CDR3 is 15 amino acids long. V was pared by 3 bases and J by 4 bases, with 9 bases of the junction left unmatched. The V gene's germline CDR1 is KGHSH and CDR2 LQKENI. The CDR3 DNA reads as TGTGCCAGCTCACCGCAGACAGGGCTCTCTTACGAGCAGTACTTC. Amino acid sequence: CASSPQTGLSYEQYF.